The sequence of this T cell receptor beta chain was determined in a study of cytomegalovirus exposure and HLA in healthy donors. In the PCR, 60 Vbeta and 13 Jbeta primers were used. Profiled with immunoSEQ multiplex PCR; TCRdb holds only in-frame clones, not every one. The profile shows 180,000 or so clones, just over 75% of them singletons. The source of this sequence is a young man in good health and CMV-seronegative. Source material: PBMCs.

The CDR3 sequence is CASSLVVGPTGELFF. The CDR3 nucleotides read TGTGCCAGCAGCTTAGTAGTTGGTCCCACCGGGGAGCTGTTTTTT. V and J are TRBV7-2 and TRBJ2-2; D is undetermined. Germline CDR1 reads SGHTA; CDR2 reads FQGNSA. The CDR3 runs 15 residues. V was clipped by 1 base and J by 4 bases, with 10 bases between them. Variable domain in full (rest from reference TRBV7-2 and TRBJ2-2): GAGVSQSPSNKVTEKGKDVELRCDPISGHTALYWYRQSLGQGLEFLIYFQGNSAPDKSGLPSDRFSAERTGGSVSTLTIQRTQQEDSAVYLCASSLVVGPTGELFFGEGSRLTVL.